The rows below give T cell receptor beta chains drawn from one sample of a study of EBV T-cell therapy then PD-1 blockade in nasopharyngeal carcinoma. Measured with immunoSEQ multiplex PCR; TCRdb has only the in-frame clones, and not every one. The profile shows 15,000 to 20,000 clones, approximately 88% of them singletons. Their specific antigens are unknown. Sample: CD8+ T cells from blood, taken at day 0 from a patient whose treatment included autologous EBV-specific T cells and nivolumab. The receptors originated from a man aged 35-49 years with nasopharyngeal carcinoma. Both conserved end residues are part of each CDR3. The order of the fields is V gene, clone size, D gene, J gene, CDR3 DNA, CDR3 protein. A D gene is named only where the DNA matches it firmly. The listing skips clone size in some rows; elsewhere it reads once, few, many or a size class.

v_call: TRBV7-2
clone_size: .
d_call: .
j_call: TRBJ2-3
cdr3_nt: TGTGCCAGCAGCACTACAGGGGTGGGGGGAGATACGCAGTATTTT
cdr3_aa: CASSTTGVGGDTQYF

v_call: TRBV10-3
clone_size: .
d_call: .
j_call: TRBJ2-1
cdr3_nt: TGTGCCATCAGTGAGTCCTGGTCGCGATCGAACAATGAGCAGTTCTTC
cdr3_aa: CAISESWSRSNNEQFF

v_call: TRBV3-1/TRBV3-2
clone_size: .
d_call: TRBD2
j_call: TRBJ2-1
cdr3_nt: TGTGCCAGCAGCTTGCGGACTAGGAGTATTGAGCAGTTCTTC
cdr3_aa: CASSLRTRSIEQFF

v_call: TRBV6-4
clone_size: .
d_call: TRBD2
j_call: TRBJ2-1
cdr3_nt: TGTGCCAGCAGTGGGGGGGGAGTTAATGAGCAGTTCTTC
cdr3_aa: CASSGGGVNEQFF

v_call: TRBV5-1
clone_size: .
d_call: TRBD1
j_call: TRBJ2-2
cdr3_nt: TGCGCCAGCAGCCAGGACAGGGACAACACCGGGGAGCTGTTTTTT
cdr3_aa: CASSQDRDNTGELFF

v_call: TRBV2
clone_size: .
d_call: .
j_call: TRBJ2-7
cdr3_nt: TGTGCCAGCATTTCACGGTCCCCGTACTTC
cdr3_aa: CASISRSPYF

v_call: TRBV6-1
clone_size: .
d_call: .
j_call: TRBJ2-2
cdr3_nt: TGTGCCAGCAGTGATAAGCAGGGTTGGACCGGGGAGCTGTTTTTT
cdr3_aa: CASSDKQGWTGELFF

v_call: TRBV6-1
clone_size: .
d_call: TRBD2
j_call: TRBJ2-1
cdr3_nt: TGTGCCAGCAGTGAAGCGAGCGGGGGGTACAATGAGCAGTTCTTC
cdr3_aa: CASSEASGGYNEQFF

v_call: TRBV6-2/TRBV6-3
clone_size: .
d_call: .
j_call: TRBJ2-7
cdr3_nt: TGTGCCAGCAGTCCCAAACGGGACCTTTGGGAGCAGTACTTC
cdr3_aa: CASSPKRDLWEQYF

v_call: TRBV6-2/TRBV6-3
clone_size: .
d_call: .
j_call: TRBJ1-1
cdr3_nt: TGTGCCAGCAGTTACCTGACGTTGAACACTGAAGCTTTCTTT
cdr3_aa: CASSYLTLNTEAFF

v_call: TRBV6-5
clone_size: .
d_call: .
j_call: TRBJ1-5
cdr3_nt: TGTGCCAGCAGTTACTCCGCTAGCAATCAGCCCCAGCATTTT
cdr3_aa: CASSYSASNQPQHF

v_call: TRBV30
clone_size: .
d_call: .
j_call: TRBJ2-3
cdr3_nt: TGTGCCTGGAGTGTAACAGATACGCAGTATTTT
cdr3_aa: CAWSVTDTQYF

v_call: TRBV30
clone_size: .
d_call: .
j_call: TRBJ1-6
cdr3_nt: TGTGCCTGGAACGGGGTAGAGAATTCACCCCTCCACTTT
cdr3_aa: CAWNGVENSPLHF

v_call: TRBV7-8
clone_size: once
d_call: .
j_call: TRBJ1-1
cdr3_nt: TGTGCCAGCAGCTTAGCGCAGGGATTGGGTTTCTTTAACACTGAAGCTTTCTTT
cdr3_aa: CASSLAQGLGFFNTEAFF

v_call: TRBV6-2/TRBV6-3
clone_size: few
d_call: .
j_call: TRBJ2-2
cdr3_nt: TGTGCCAGCAGCGGGCGGGGCGATTCGGCCGGGGAGCTGTTTTTT
cdr3_aa: CASSGRGDSAGELFF

v_call: TRBV29-1
clone_size: .
d_call: .
j_call: TRBJ2-7
cdr3_nt: TGCAGCGTTGTGACAAGTTGGGAGCAGTACTTC
cdr3_aa: CSVVTSWEQYF

v_call: TRBV6-6
clone_size: .
d_call: .
j_call: TRBJ1-5
cdr3_nt: TGTGCCAGCAGTTACTCGGACCGCTTTCGCCAGCCCCAGCATTTT
cdr3_aa: CASSYSDRFRQPQHF

v_call: TRBV6-5
clone_size: .
d_call: .
j_call: TRBJ2-7
cdr3_nt: TGTGCCAGCAGTCCTGATTGGCACGAGCAGTACTTC
cdr3_aa: CASSPDWHEQYF

v_call: TRBV2
clone_size: once
d_call: .
j_call: TRBJ1-2
cdr3_nt: TGTGCCAGCAGTGAAAGGACCGCCTTCTATGGCTACACCTTC
cdr3_aa: CASSERTAFYGYTF

v_call: TRBV5-4
clone_size: .
d_call: TRBD2
j_call: TRBJ2-3
cdr3_nt: TGTGCCAGCAGCTTTAGCGGGGGGGCGCCAGATACGCAGTATTTT
cdr3_aa: CASSFSGGAPDTQYF

v_call: TRBV7-9
clone_size: .
d_call: TRBD1
j_call: TRBJ2-3
cdr3_nt: TGTGCCAGCAGCTCCCGGGACAGGGACAAGTACCCAGATACGCAGTATTTT
cdr3_aa: CASSSRDRDKYPDTQYF

v_call: TRBV5-4
clone_size: .
d_call: .
j_call: TRBJ2-7
cdr3_nt: TGTGCCAGCAGCCCGTGGGGCAGCTCCTACGAGCAGTACTTC
cdr3_aa: CASSPWGSSYEQYF

v_call: TRBV28
clone_size: .
d_call: TRBD1
j_call: TRBJ2-1
cdr3_nt: TGTGCCAGCACACTCTCGGACAGGGGCACCCATGAGCAGTTCTTC
cdr3_aa: CASTLSDRGTHEQFF

v_call: TRBV2
clone_size: .
d_call: TRBD1
j_call: TRBJ1-5
cdr3_nt: TGTGCCAGCAGTGAAGGACAGGGTTGGCAGCCCCAGCATTTT
cdr3_aa: CASSEGQGWQPQHF

v_call: TRBV4-3
clone_size: .
d_call: TRBD1
j_call: TRBJ1-4
cdr3_nt: TGCGCCAGCAGCCACGGGACAGGACTTAATGAAAAACTGTTTTTT
cdr3_aa: CASSHGTGLNEKLFF

v_call: TRBV19
clone_size: .
d_call: .
j_call: TRBJ1-1
cdr3_nt: TGTGCCAGTAGTAACCCGGGACACACTGAAGCTTTCTTT
cdr3_aa: CASSNPGHTEAFF

v_call: TRBV18
clone_size: .
d_call: .
j_call: TRBJ1-4
cdr3_nt: TGTGCCAGCTCAATAGTGAATGCCGCCCATGAAAAACTGTTTTTT
cdr3_aa: CASSIVNAAHEKLFF

v_call: TRBV10-2
clone_size: .
d_call: .
j_call: TRBJ1-2
cdr3_nt: TGCGCCAGCAAAGGACAGACCTATGGCTACACCTTC
cdr3_aa: CASKGQTYGYTF

v_call: TRBV7-3
clone_size: .
d_call: .
j_call: TRBJ2-1
cdr3_nt: TGTGCCAGCAGCTTAGGTCTGAGCTCCTACAATGAGCAGTTCTTC
cdr3_aa: CASSLGLSSYNEQFF

v_call: TRBV6-5
clone_size: .
d_call: .
j_call: TRBJ2-2
cdr3_nt: TGTGCCAGCACCGGGTCCGGGGAGCTGTTTTTT
cdr3_aa: CASTGSGELFF

v_call: TRBV10-3
clone_size: .
d_call: TRBD2
j_call: TRBJ2-7
cdr3_nt: TGTGCCATCAGTGAGCCAGGGACTAGCGACGAGCAGTACTTC
cdr3_aa: CAISEPGTSDEQYF

v_call: TRBV6-5
clone_size: .
d_call: .
j_call: TRBJ1-2
cdr3_nt: TGTGCCAGCAGTTACTCATCGATTATGGCCTATGGCTACACCTTC
cdr3_aa: CASSYSSIMAYGYTF

v_call: TRBV19
clone_size: .
d_call: .
j_call: TRBJ2-2
cdr3_nt: TGTGCCAGTAGTATAGGAGGGGGGGGCCCCGGGGAGCTGTTTTTT
cdr3_aa: CASSIGGGGPGELFF

v_call: TRBV6-5
clone_size: .
d_call: TRBD1
j_call: TRBJ2-1
cdr3_nt: TGTGCCAGCAGCCACGGACAGGAGGTCAATGAGCAGTTCTTC
cdr3_aa: CASSHGQEVNEQFF

v_call: TRBV5-6
clone_size: once
d_call: TRBD1
j_call: TRBJ1-6
cdr3_nt: TGTGCCAGCAGCTTGACTCGACAGGGCAAGACTTCACCCCTCCACTTT
cdr3_aa: CASSLTRQGKTSPLHF

v_call: TRBV19
clone_size: once
d_call: .
j_call: TRBJ1-2
cdr3_nt: TGTGCCAGTAGTATAGATCTCTATAACTATGGCTACACCTTC
cdr3_aa: CASSIDLYNYGYTF

v_call: TRBV7-3
clone_size: .
d_call: TRBD1
j_call: TRBJ2-1
cdr3_nt: TGTGCCAGCAGCCCTCGGGACAGGGCTCGAACTGGGAATGAGCAGTTCTTC
cdr3_aa: CASSPRDRARTGNEQFF